Following are 6 T cell receptor beta chains from one sample sequenced in a study of CD8+CD57+ T cells in acquired aplastic anemia. The study profiled TCR beta VDJ and CDR3 using genomic DNA as template. TCRdb processed the reads anew with MiXCR; each CDR3 protein has one entry. The table lists about 180,000 distinct CDR3 sequences, roughly half of them singletons, with under 3.5% in the top ten. Sequencing used sorted CD4+, CD8+, or CD8+CD57+ T cells (not recorded which) from PBMCs. The receptors originated from a human donor in good health.

This clonotype has a count of ten or more. The chain combines TRBV5-6 with TRBJ2-7; possible D gene TRBD1, 6 bases. The germline gives CDR1 SGHDT, CDR2 YYEEEE. This CDR3 comprises 15 residues. Trimming stripped 3 bases from V and 0 bases from J, with 13 bases between. Here the CDR3 DNA reads TGTGCCAGCAGCTCTGATTGGGGGCTCTCCTACGAGCAGTACTTC. Translated, it gives CASSSDWGLSYEQYF.

The genes are TRBV20-1 and TRBJ2-1; 10 nucleotides match TRBD2. The CDR3 sequence is 14 residues long. CDR1 and CDR2 from the germline V gene are DFQATT and SNEGSKA (reference sequence). J gave up 4 bases and V 6 bases, and 6 bases lay outside the gene matches. CDR3 protein: CSAKGLAAYNEQFF. The CDR3, as DNA: TGCAGTGCCAAAGGACTAGCGGCGTACAATGAGCAGTTCTTC.

The chain is built from TRBV20-1 and TRBJ2-4; 10 nucleotides line up with TRBD1. From germline, CDR1 is DFQATT and CDR2 SNEGSKA (reference sequence). The CDR3 totals 15 residues. V dropped 6 bases and J dropped 1; count of bases not matched to a gene: 6. CDR3 sequence (DNA): TGCAGTGCCCACCGGACAGGGGGTGCCAAAAACATTCAGTACTTC. Translated, it gives CSAHRTGGAKNIQYF.

The chain uses TRBV7-8 and TRBJ2-7, with D maybe TRBD1 (6 bases). From germline, CDR1 is SGHVS and CDR2 FQNEAQ. Trimming removed 8 bases at V and 2 bases at J, with 10 bases between. The CDR3 contains 12 residues. CDR3: CASADRTYEQYF. The CDR3, as DNA: TGTGCCAGCGCGGACAGAACCTACGAGCAGTACTTC.

On this clonotype itself: Since a much larger clone is just one base distant, this may be a read error. The chain combines TRBV20-1 with TRBJ2-1; 9 bases line up with TRBD2. Germline CDR1 is DFQATT and CDR2 is SNEGSKA (reference sequence). J gave up 8 bases and V 6 bases, and 14 bases lay outside the gene matches. This CDR3 has 15 amino acids. The CDR3 coding sequence is TGCAGTGCAGTTCGAACTAGCGGGCTTCGCGATGAGCAGTTCTTC. Encoded protein: CSAVRTSGLRDEQFF.

This clonotype was found many times. The chain recombines TRBV4-2 with TRBJ2-1; TRBD1 is a possible D gene (5 bases). The V and J ends lost 1 base and 10 bases respectively, with 8 bases between them. The CDR3 spans 12 residues. Germline CDR1 reads LGHNA; CDR2 reads YNFKEQ. The CDR3 loop reads CASSQGGREQFF. The CDR3 DNA reads as TGTGCCAGCAGCCAAGGGGGCAGGGAGCAGTTCTTC.